This TCR beta chain was identified in a study of blood T cell repertoires in COVID-19. On the study more broadly: Acute and convalescent COVID-19 specimens originated in the United States, Italy and Spain. The analysed material was cDNA or gDNA that came from T cells, B-cell-depleted T cells, or PBMCs.

This clone has a handful of counts. V shed 6 bases and J shed 2 bases, with 7 bases lying between them. Germline assignment: CDR1 SNHLY and CDR2 FYNNEI. This CDR3 region has 12 residues. Sequenced by immunoSEQ multiplex PCR; TCRdb stores in-frame clones only, minus some. This table holds roughly 250,000 clones, over 75% found once. The TCR sequence derives from a human donor in a cohort sampled during active COVID-19. Sequences were obtained from peripheral blood. The V call is TRBV2, the J call TRBJ1-2; no clear D gene. CDR3 protein: CASRPRNYGYTF. The CDR3 DNA is TGTGCCAGCAGACCGAGGAACTATGGCTACACCTTC.